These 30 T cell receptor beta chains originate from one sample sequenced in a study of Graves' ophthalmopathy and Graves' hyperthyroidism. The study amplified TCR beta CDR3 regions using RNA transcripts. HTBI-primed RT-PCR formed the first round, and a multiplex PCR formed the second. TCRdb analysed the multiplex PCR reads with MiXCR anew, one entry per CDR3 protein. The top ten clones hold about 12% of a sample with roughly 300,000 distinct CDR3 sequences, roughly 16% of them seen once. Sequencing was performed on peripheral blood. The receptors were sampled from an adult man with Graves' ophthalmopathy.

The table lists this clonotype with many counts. As DNA, the CDR3 is TGTGCCTGGAATAATCGGCAGGGGGGAATCTATGGCTACACCTTC. The encoded protein is CAWNNRQGGIYGYTF. This chain joins TRBV30 and TRBJ1-2; TRBD1 matches 7 bases. V lost 4 bases to trimming and J lost 4 bases; unmatched junction nucleotides: 12. CDR1 is GTSNPN and CDR2 is SVGIG in the germline V gene (reference sequence). The CDR3 extends over 15 amino acids.

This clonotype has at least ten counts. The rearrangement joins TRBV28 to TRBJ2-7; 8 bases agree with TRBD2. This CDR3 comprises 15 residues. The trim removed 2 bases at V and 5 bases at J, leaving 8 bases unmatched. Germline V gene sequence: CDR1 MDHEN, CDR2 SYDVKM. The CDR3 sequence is CASSLLRRGEDEQYF. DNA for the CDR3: TGTGCCAGCAGTTTACTGCGGCGGGGGGAGGACGAGCAGTACTTC.

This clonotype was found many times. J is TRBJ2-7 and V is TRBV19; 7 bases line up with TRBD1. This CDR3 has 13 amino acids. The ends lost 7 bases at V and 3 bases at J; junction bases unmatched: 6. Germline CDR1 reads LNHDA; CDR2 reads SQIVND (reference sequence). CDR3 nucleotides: TGTGCCAGTATCCCGGCAGGGGGCTACGAGCAGTACTTC. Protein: CASIPAGGYEQYF.

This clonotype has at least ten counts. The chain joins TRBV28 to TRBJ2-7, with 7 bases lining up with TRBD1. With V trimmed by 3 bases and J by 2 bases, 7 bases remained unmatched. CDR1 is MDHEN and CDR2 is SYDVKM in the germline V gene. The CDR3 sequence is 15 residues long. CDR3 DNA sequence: TGTGCCAGCAGTTTTTCAGGTGGGACAGCCTACGAGCAGTACTTC. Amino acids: CASSFSGGTAYEQYF.

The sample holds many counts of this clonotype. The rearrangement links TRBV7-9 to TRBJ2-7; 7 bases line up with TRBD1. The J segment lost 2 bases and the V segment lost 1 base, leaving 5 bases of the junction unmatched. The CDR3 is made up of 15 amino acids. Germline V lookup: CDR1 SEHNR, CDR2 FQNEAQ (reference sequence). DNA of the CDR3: TGTGCCAGCAGCTTAGTCACAGGGGTACCCTACGAGCAGTACTTC. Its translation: CASSLVTGVPYEQYF.

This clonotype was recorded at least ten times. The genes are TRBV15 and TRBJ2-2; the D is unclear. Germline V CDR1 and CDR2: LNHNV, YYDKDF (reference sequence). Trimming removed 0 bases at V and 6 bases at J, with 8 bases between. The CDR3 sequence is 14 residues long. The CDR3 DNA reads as TGTGCCACCAGCAGAGAGGGTTGGTCCGGGGAGCTGTTTTTT. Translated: CATSREGWSGELFF.

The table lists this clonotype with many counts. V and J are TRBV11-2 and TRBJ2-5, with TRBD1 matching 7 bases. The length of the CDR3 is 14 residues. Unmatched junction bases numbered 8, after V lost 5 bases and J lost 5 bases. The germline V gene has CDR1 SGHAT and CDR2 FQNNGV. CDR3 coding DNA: TGTGCCAGCAGCATACGACAGGGCGGTGAGACCCAGTACTTC. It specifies CASSIRQGGETQYF. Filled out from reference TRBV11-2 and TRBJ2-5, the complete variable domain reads EAGVAQSPRYKIIEKRQSVAFWCNPISGHATLYWYQQILGQGPKLLIQFQNNGVVDDSQLPKDRFSAERLKGVDSTLKIQPAKLEDSAVYLCASSIRQGGETQYFGPGTRLLVL.

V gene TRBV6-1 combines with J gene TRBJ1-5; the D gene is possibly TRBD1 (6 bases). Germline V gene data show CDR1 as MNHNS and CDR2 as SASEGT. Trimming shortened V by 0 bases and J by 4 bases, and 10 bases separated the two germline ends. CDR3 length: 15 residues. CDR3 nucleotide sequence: TGTGCCAGCAGTGAAGCGTTGGACAGAAATCAGCCCCAGCATTTT. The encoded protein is CASSEALDRNQPQHF.

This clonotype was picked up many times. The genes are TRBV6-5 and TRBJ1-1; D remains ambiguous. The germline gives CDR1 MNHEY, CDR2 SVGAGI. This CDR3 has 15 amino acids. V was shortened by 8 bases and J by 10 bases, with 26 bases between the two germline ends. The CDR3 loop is CASGRRSFGDQGAFF. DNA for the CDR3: TGTGCCAGCGGACGGCGAAGTTTTGGGGATCAAGGAGCTTTCTTT.

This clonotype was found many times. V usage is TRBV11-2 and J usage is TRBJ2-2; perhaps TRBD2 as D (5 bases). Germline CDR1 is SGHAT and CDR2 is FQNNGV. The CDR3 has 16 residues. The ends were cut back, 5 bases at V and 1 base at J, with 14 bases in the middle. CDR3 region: CASSPTSGLNTGELFF. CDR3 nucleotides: TGTGCCAGCAGCCCCACGAGCGGCCTGAACACCGGGGAGCTGTTTTTT. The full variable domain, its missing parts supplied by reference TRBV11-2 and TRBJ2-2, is EAGVAQSPRYKIIEKRQSVAFWCNPISGHATLYWYQQILGQGPKLLIQFQNNGVVDDSQLPKDRFSAERLKGVDSTLKIQPAKLEDSAVYLCASSPTSGLNTGELFFGEGSRLTVL.

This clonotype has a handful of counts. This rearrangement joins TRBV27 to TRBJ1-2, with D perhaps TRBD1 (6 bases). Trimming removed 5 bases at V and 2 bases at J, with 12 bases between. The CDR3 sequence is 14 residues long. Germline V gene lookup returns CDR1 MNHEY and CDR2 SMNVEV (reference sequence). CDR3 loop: CASSNHGQNYGYTF. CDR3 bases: TGTGCCAGCAGTAACCACGGACAGAACTATGGCTACACCTTC.

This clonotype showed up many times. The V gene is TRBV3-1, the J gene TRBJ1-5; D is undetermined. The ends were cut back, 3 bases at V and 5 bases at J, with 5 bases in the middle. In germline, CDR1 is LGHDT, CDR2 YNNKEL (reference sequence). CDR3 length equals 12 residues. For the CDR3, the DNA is TGTGCCAGCAGCCAGGCGGATCAGCCCCAGCATTTT. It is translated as CASSQADQPQHF.

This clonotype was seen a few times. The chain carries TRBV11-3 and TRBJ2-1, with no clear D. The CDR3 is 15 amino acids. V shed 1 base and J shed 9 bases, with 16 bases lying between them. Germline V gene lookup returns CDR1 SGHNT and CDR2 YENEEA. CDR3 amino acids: CASSLGSEPVFEQFF. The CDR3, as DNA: TGTGCCAGCAGCTTAGGGAGCGAGCCAGTTTTTGAGCAGTTCTTC.

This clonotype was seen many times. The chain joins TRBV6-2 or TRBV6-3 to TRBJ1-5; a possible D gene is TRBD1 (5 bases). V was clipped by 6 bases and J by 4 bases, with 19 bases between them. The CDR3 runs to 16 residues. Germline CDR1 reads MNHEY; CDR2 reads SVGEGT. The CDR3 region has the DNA TGTGCCAGCAGACCGAAGGGGACCCCCCGTAATCAGCCCCAGCATTTT. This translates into CASRPKGTPRNQPQHF.

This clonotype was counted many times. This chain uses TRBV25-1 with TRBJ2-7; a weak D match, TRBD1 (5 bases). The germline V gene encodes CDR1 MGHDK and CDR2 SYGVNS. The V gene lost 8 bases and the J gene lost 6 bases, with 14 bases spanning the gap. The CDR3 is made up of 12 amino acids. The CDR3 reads CASSLGAREQYF. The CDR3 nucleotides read TGTGCCAGCTCCTTAGGGGCGCGCGAGCAGTACTTC.

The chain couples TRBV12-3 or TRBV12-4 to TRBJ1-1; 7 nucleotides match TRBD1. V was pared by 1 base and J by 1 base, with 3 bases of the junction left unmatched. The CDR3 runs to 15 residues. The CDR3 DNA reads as TGTGCCAGCAGTTTAGGACACAGGGGGAACACTGAAGCTTTCTTT. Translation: CASSLGHRGNTEAFF.

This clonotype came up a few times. Written as DNA, the CDR3 is TGCGCCAGCAGCCAAGAGGAGACGCACCAAGAGACCCAGTACTTC. Translating it yields CASSQEETHQETQYF. The chain combines TRBV4-1 with TRBJ2-5, with D unclear. The germline CDR1 and CDR2 sequences are MGHRA and YSYEKL. The CDR3 has 15 amino acids. The ends were cut back, 0 bases at V and 0 bases at J, with 8 bases in the middle.

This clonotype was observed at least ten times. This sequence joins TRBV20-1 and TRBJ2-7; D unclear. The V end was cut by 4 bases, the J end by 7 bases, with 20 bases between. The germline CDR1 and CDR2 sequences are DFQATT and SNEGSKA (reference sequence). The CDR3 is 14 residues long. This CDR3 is CSANSAGRLGEQYF. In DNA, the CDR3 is TGCAGTGCTAATTCGGCTGGCCGACTTGGGGAGCAGTACTTC.

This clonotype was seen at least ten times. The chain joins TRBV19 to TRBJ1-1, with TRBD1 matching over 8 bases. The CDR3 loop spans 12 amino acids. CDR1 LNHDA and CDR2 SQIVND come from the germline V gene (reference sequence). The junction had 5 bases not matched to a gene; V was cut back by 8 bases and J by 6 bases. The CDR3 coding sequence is TGTGCCAGTCAAGAGGACAGGGCTGAAGCTTTCTTT. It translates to CASQEDRAEAFF.

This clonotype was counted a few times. This CDR3 reads CASTQSWGFGYEQYF. The CDR3 DNA reads as TGTGCCAGCACTCAAAGCTGGGGCTTCGGCTACGAGCAGTACTTC. The chain joins TRBV6-2 or TRBV6-3 to TRBJ2-7, with D maybe TRBD1 (5 bases). This CDR3 region has 15 residues. The ends were cut back, 7 bases at V and 3 bases at J, with 19 bases in the middle. Per the germline V gene, CDR1 is MNHEY and CDR2 is SVGEGT.

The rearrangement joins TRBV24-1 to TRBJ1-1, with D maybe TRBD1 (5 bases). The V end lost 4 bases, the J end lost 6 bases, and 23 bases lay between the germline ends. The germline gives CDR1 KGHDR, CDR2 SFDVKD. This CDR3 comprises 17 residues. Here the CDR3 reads CATSDPSGQGTVPEAFF. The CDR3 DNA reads TGTGCCACCAGTGACCCTTCCGGGCAGGGAACGGTCCCTGAAGCTTTCTTT.

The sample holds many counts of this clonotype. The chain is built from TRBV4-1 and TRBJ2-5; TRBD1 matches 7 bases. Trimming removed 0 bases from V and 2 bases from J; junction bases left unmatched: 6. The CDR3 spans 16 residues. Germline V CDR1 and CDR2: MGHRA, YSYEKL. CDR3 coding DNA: TGCGCCAGCAGCCAAGATCAACAGGGGCTACAAGAGACCCAGTACTTC. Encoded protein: CASSQDQQGLQETQYF.

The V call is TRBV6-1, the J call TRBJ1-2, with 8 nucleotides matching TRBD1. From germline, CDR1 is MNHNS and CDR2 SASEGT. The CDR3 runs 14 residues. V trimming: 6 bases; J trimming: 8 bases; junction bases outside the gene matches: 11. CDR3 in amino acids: CASRLLQGASGYTF. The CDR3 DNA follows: TGTGCCAGCAGACTACTTCAGGGGGCTTCCGGCTACACCTTC.

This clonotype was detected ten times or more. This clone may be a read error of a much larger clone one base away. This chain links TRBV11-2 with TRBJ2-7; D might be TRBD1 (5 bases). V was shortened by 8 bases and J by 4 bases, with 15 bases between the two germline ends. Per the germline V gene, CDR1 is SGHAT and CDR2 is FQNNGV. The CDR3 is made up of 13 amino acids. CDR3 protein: CASPPLTVYEQYF. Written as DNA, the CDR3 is TGTGCCAGCCCCCCCCTGACAGTATACGAGCAGTACTTC.

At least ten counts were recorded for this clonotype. The CDR3 DNA sequence: TGCGCCAGCAGCTTGGTGCTCCTAGAGACCCAGTACTTC. This sequence encodes CASSLVLLETQYF. This chain joins TRBV5-1 and TRBJ2-5; no definite D call. There are 13 residues in the CDR3. Germline values: CDR1 SGHRS, CDR2 YFSETQ. Trimming took 0 bases from V and 4 from J, leaving 7 bases between them.

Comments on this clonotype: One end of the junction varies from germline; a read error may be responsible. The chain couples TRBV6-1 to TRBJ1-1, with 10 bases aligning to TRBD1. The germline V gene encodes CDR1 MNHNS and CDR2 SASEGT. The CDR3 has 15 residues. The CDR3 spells CASREGDRGGTEAFF. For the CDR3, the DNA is TGTGCCAGCAGAGAAGGGGACAGGGGAGGGACTGAAGCTTTCTTT.

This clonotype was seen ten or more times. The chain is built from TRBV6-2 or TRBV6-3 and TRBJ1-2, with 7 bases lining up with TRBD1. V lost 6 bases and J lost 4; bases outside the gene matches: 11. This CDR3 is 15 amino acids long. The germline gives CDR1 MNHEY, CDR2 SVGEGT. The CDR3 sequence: CASSPQGDTFYGYTF. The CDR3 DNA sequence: TGTGCCAGCAGCCCCCAGGGGGACACCTTCTATGGCTACACCTTC.

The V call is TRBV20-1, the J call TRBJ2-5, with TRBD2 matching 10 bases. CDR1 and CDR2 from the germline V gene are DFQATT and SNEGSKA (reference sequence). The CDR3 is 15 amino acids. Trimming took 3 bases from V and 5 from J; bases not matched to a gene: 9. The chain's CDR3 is CSASYGLAALETQYF. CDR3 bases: TGCAGTGCTAGCTATGGACTAGCGGCACTTGAGACCCAGTACTTC.

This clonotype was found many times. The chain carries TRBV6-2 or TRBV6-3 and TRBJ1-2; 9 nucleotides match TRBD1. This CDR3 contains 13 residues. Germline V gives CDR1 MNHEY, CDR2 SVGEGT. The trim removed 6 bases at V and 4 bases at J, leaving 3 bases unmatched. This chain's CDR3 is CASRRTGVYGYTF. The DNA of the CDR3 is TGTGCCAGCAGACGGACAGGGGTCTATGGCTACACCTTC.

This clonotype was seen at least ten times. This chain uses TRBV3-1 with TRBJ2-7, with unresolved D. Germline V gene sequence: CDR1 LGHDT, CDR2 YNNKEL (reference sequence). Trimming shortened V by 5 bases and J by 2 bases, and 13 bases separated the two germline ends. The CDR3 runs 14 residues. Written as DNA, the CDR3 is TGTGCCAGCAGCTCGACTGTGACGGCCTACGAGCAGTACTTC. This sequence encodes CASSSTVTAYEQYF.